These 3 T cell receptor beta chains were sequenced from one sample in a study of cytomegalovirus exposure and HLA in healthy donors. Assay used: immunoSEQ multiplex PCR; TCRdb lists only in-frame clones, some missing. In the table there are some 64,000 clones, around 97% of which are singletons. The source material was PBMCs. These receptors all come from a young woman in good health and CMV-seropositive.

This chain uses TRBV19 with TRBJ2-7, with 7 bases that match TRBD2. This CDR3 has 13 amino acids. V shed 7 bases, J shed 3 bases, and the junction held 6 bases outside the gene matches. In germline, CDR1 is LNHDA, CDR2 SQIVND (reference sequence). The CDR3 here is CASTSTGGYEQYF. In DNA form, the CDR3 reads TGTGCCAGTACCTCCACGGGAGGCTACGAGCAGTACTTC.

This chain uses TRBV27 with TRBJ1-1; D remains ambiguous. CDR3 length equals 13 residues. Germline V gene sequence: CDR1 MNHEY, CDR2 SMNVEV (reference sequence). Trimming stripped 3 bases from V and 6 bases from J, with 11 bases between. The DNA of the CDR3 is TGTGCCAGCAGTTTCAAATTTAGCGCTGAAGCTTTCTTT. This encodes CASSFKFSAEAFF.

The CDR3 sequence is CASSPEGTGGTDTQYF. Here the CDR3 DNA reads TGTGCCAGCAGCCCAGAGGGCACAGGGGGCACAGATACGCAGTATTTT. The rearrangement joins TRBV13 to TRBJ2-3; 7 bases line up with TRBD1. Germline V gene lookup returns CDR1 PRHDT and CDR2 FYEKMQ (reference sequence). CDR3 size: 16 residues. Trimming took 5 bases from V and 1 from J; bases not matched to a gene: 9. Complete variable domain (other parts from reference TRBV13 and TRBJ2-3): AAGVIQSPRHLIKEKRETATLKCYPIPRHDTVYWYQQGPGQDPQFLISFYEKMQSDKGSIPDRFSAQQFSDYHSELNMSSLELGDSALYFCASSPEGTGGTDTQYFGPGTRLTVL.